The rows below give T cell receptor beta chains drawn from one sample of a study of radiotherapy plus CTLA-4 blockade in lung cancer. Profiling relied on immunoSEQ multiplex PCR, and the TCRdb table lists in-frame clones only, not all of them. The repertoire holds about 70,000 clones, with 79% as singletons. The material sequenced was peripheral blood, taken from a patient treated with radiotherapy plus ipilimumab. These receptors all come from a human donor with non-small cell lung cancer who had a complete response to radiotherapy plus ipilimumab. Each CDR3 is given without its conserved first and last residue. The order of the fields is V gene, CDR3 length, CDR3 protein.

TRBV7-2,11,PSSLPGGYGYT
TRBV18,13,ASSPLKDFNYGYT
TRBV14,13,ATARAEGNTGELF
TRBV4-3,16,ASSQSPVAWESTDTQY
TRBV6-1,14,ASSATGTPSVSPLH
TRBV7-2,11,ASSLPGNQPQH
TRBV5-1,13,ASSGAGTGAGEQF
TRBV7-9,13,ASSFGGRNNSPLH
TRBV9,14,ASSVETGNLNTEAF
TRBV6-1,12,ASRSQGWEETQY
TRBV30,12,AWSVRMGTGELF
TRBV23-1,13,ASSQQGEFFHEQF
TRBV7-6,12,ASSYRQGDYEQY
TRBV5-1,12,ASTGQGGDTEAF
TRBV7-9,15,ASSTWRGELANQPQH
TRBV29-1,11,SVEESPYNEQF
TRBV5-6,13,ASSIRGDPQETQY
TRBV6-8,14,ASSYNRGPSKNIQY
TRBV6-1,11,ASSESSLGGYT
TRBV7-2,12,ASSPNPDSYEQY
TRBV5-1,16,ASSLAGTSGGGQETQY
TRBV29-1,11,SVDSNQGDGYT
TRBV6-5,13,ASSYNYPSTDTQY
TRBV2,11,ASSEAQGHEQY
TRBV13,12,ASSFGSSGNTIY
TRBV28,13,ASSLEGLFNYGYT
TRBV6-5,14,ASSYSRTGTRNEQF
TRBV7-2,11,ASSRPLYNEQF
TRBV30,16,AWSVGQGVYSGANVLT
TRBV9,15,ASSPSRGLGHNSPLH
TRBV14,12,ASSVLQNTGELF